The sample holds a few counts of the clone carrying this T cell receptor (beta chain). No antigen is known for it. This record belongs to a study of cytotoxic CD8 clonotypes in ibrutinib-treated CLL. Study summary: After treatment lasting a median approximately eleven months, range 6 to 36, response samples were collected. Findings and caveats of the study: Sampling times differed between sustained-remission and progressing patients. Baseline clonality, above age-matched healthy donor levels, tracked circulating CD8+ T-cell counts. With treatment, public clonotypes, which were uncommon, either contracted or remained stable.

CDR1 is MGHRA, CDR2 YSYEKL, per germline. V lost 2 bases and J 3 bases, leaving 17 bases between the germline ends. CDR3 length equals 17 residues. Only in-frame clones appear in the TCRdb table, and some are missing; sequencing was by immunoSEQ multiplex PCR. This table holds around 200,000 clones, just under 80% found once. The material was PBMCs, obtained after 12 months of ibrutinib treatment. The source is a human donor with chronic lymphocytic leukemia. The chain links TRBV4-1 to TRBJ1-3; possibly TRBD1 for D (5 bases). The chain's CDR3 is CASSQWGVERGGNTIYF. CDR3 in DNA: TGCGCCAGCAGCCAATGGGGCGTAGAGAGAGGTGGAAACACCATATATTTT.